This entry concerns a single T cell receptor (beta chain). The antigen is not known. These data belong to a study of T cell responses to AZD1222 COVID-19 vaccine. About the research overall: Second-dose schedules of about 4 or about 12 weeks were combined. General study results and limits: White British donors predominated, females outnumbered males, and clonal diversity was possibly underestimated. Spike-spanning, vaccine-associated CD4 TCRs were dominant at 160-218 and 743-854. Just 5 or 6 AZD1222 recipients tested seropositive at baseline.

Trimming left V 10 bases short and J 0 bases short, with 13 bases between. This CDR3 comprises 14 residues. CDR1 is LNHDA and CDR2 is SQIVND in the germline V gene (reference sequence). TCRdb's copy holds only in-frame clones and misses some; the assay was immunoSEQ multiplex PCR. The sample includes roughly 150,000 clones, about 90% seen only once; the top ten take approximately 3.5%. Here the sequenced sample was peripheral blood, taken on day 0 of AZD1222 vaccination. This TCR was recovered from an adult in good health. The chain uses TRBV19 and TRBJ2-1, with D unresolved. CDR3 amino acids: CATSVRASYNEQFF. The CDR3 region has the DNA TGTGCCACCTCGGTACGCGCCTCCTACAATGAGCAGTTCTTC. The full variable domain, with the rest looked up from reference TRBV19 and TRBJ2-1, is DGGITQSPKYLFRKEGQNVTLSCEQNLNHDAMYWYRQDPGQGLRLIYYSQIVNDFQKGDIAEGYSVSREKKESFPLTVTSAQKNPTAFYLCATSVRASYNEQFFGPGTRLTVL.